The text below deals with one T cell receptor beta chain. Its antigen is unknown. Time point in this sample: sample taken at primary tumor resection. Untreated early-stage non-small cell lung cancer patients, 70 to 85 in total, were the donors. No cell sorting; template was whole RNA from tumor, lung tissue or PBMC. This specimen belongs to a study of spatial heterogeneity in lung cancer. Overall study findings and caveats: Blood carried ubiquitous expanded tumor TCRs more at resection than follow-up.

The CDR3 runs 15 residues. V was trimmed by 2 bases and J by 2 bases, leaving 12 bases between them. From germline, CDR1 is SGHVS and CDR2 FNYEAQ. TCRdb used MiXCR to reprocess the 5' RACE reads, holding one entry per CDR3 protein. The sample has approximately 11,000 distinct CDR3 sequences, approximately 6.3% seen once; the top ten hold approximately 30%. This receptor was identified in a male donor with early-stage non-small cell lung cancer. This sample comprised PBMCs, obtained at surgery. J is TRBJ2-5 and V is TRBV7-6; D tentatively reads TRBD1 or TRBD2 (5 bases each). The DNA for the CDR3 is TGTGCCAGCAGCTTAACGAGGGGTTGGCAAGAGACCCAGTACTTC. Translated: CASSLTRGWQETQYF.